This entry concerns a single TCR beta chain. The junction had 8 bases not matched to a gene; V was cut back by 6 bases and J by 6 bases. This CDR3 contains 14 residues. Germline loops: CDR1 KGHSH, CDR2 LQKENI. This specimen comes from a study of blood T cell repertoires in COVID-19. Under the authors' procedure: The authors estimated nucleated cell counts from reference gene primer amplification. TCRdb keeps only in-frame clones here, not all; method: immunoSEQ multiplex PCR. That table gives V, J and clone size, and the DNA gave D and trimming. The sample lists more than 200,000 clones, roughly 89% occurring once. Individuals drawn from 20 to 30 US areas were roughly 18 to 95 years old. Recovery meant two consecutive negative NP/OP PCR tests, professional clearance, or resolved symptoms.

This sequence was found in a woman aged 25 to 45 who had recovered from COVID-19. This chain uses TRBV18 with TRBJ2-1, with 7 bases matching TRBD2. The sequencing sample was made of PBMCs or T cells enriched from blood (not recorded which). The chain's CDR3 is CASSLRLAVNEQFF. The CDR3 nucleotides are TGTGCCAGCTCCTTGAGGCTAGCGGTCAATGAGCAGTTCTTC.